The 26 T cell receptor beta chains below all came from one sample that was sequenced in a study of cytomegalovirus exposure and HLA in healthy donors. The method was immunoSEQ multiplex PCR; TCRdb's version includes in-frame clones alone and lacks a portion of them. In the table there are 150,000 to 200,000 clones, about 85% of which are singletons. The sequencing sample was made of PBMCs. The receptors were gathered from a man between 18 and 29 years old in good health and CMV-seropositive.

The rearrangement links TRBV4-1 to TRBJ2-3, with a possible D match to TRBD1 (5 bases). The ends were cut back, 2 bases at V and 2 bases at J, with 14 bases in the middle. The germline gives CDR1 MGHRA, CDR2 YSYEKL. The length of the CDR3 is 16 residues. CDR3 DNA sequence: TGCGCCAGCAGCCAACTTTCGCGGACACTCACAGATACGCAGTATTTT. Its protein is CASSQLSRTLTDTQYF.

This clone occurred once. The chain couples TRBV27 to TRBJ2-7; no firm D call. CDR3 size: 13 residues. Trimming shortened V by 2 bases and J by 3 bases, and 8 bases separated the two germline ends. The V gene's germline CDR1 is MNHEY and CDR2 SMNVEV (reference sequence). The CDR3 DNA sequence: TGTGCCAGCAGTTTAACCTCAGGCTACGAGCAGTACTTC. Its protein product is CASSLTSGYEQYF.

This chain connects TRBV4-2 to TRBJ2-7; 8 bases are a match to TRBD2. CDR3 length equals 17 residues. The germline CDR1 and CDR2 sequences are LGHNA and YNFKEQ. J lost 0 bases, V lost 0 bases, and 7 bases had no gene match. DNA of the CDR3: TGTGCCAGCAGCCAAGAATTTACGACTAGCGCCTCCTACGAGCAGTACTTC. It translates to CASSQEFTTSASYEQYF.

The chain carries TRBV7-3 and TRBJ1-2, with D hard to call. Germline V gives CDR1 SGHTA, CDR2 FQGTGA. The length of the CDR3 is 14 residues. V lost 6 bases and J lost 3, with 14 bases in between. CDR3 DNA: TGTGCCAGCAGGTCCGCGGGTGAGGACTATGGCTACACCTTC. It is translated as CASRSAGEDYGYTF.

The chain recombines TRBV5-6 with TRBJ2-1, with 7 bases fitting TRBD1. This CDR3 has 16 amino acids. The ends lost 3 bases at V and 3 bases at J; junction bases unmatched: 9. Germline values: CDR1 SGHDT, CDR2 YYEEEE. CDR3 sequence reads: CASSSPQGQFYNEQFF. The CDR3 DNA is TGTGCCAGCAGCTCTCCCCAGGGACAGTTCTACAATGAGCAGTTCTTC. The full variable domain, completed using reference TRBV5-6 and TRBJ2-1, is DAGVTQSPTHLIKTRGQQVTLRCSPKSGHDTVSWYQQALGQGPQFIFQYYEEEERQRGNFPDRFSGHQFPNYSSELNVNALLLGDSALYLCASSSPQGQFYNEQFFGPGTRLTVL.

The J gene is TRBJ1-2, the V gene TRBV4-1, with D unresolved. The CDR3 contains 15 residues. Germline CDR1 MGHRA, CDR2 YSYEKL. The V and J ends lost 0 bases and 4 bases respectively, with 12 bases between them. DNA for the CDR3: TGCGCCAGCAGCCAAGATGCGCGGCAGACCTATGGCTACACCTTC. It yields the protein CASSQDARQTYGYTF.

This clone turned up a few times. The chain employs TRBV2 and TRBJ1-2; D remains unclear. CDR3 length: 15 amino acids. From germline, CDR1 is SNHLY and CDR2 FYNNEI. Trimming took 0 bases from V and 1 from J, leaving 9 bases between them. This chain's CDR3 is CASSEAQQLNYGYTF. CDR3 DNA: TGTGCCAGCAGTGAAGCGCAACAGCTTAACTATGGCTACACCTTC.

This chain joins TRBV19 and TRBJ1-2, with TRBD1 matching 7 bases. The CDR3 contains 13 residues. Germline-derived CDR1 and CDR2 are LNHDA and SQIVND (reference sequence). V shed 11 bases, J shed 8 bases, and the junction held 14 bases outside the gene matches. The CDR3 here is CASGQLTRGGYTF. The DNA for the CDR3 is TGTGCCTCGGGACAGCTTACTCGAGGGGGCTACACCTTC.

J is TRBJ2-7 and V is TRBV29-1; 7 bases line up with TRBD1. The germline gives CDR1 SQVTM, CDR2 ANQGSEA. The V gene end was trimmed by 5 bases and the J gene end by 4 bases; junction bases not matched to a gene: 5. The CDR3 has 12 amino acids. DNA of the CDR3: TGCAGCGTTTATAGGGGGCAATACGAGCAGTACTTC. Its translation is CSVYRGQYEQYF.

The CDR3, as DNA: TGTGCCAGCAGTTCACAGGGGGAAATGACTGAAGCTTTCTTT. Amino acid sequence: CASSSQGEMTEAFF. This sequence joins TRBV7-9 and TRBJ1-1, with 8 bases fitting TRBD1. This CDR3 has 14 residues. The V gene's germline CDR1 is SEHNR and CDR2 FQNEAQ (reference sequence). The J segment lost 5 bases and the V segment lost 6 bases, leaving 8 bases of the junction unmatched.

This sequence joins TRBV6-5 and TRBJ2-1; D call uncertain. Deletions cut 6 bases from V and 0 bases from J, with 12 bases between. Germline V gene sequence: CDR1 MNHEY, CDR2 SVGAGI. CDR3 length: 15 amino acids. CDR3 loop: CASSPARSSYNEQFF. The CDR3 nucleotides are TGTGCCAGCAGCCCCGCCCGGAGCTCCTACAATGAGCAGTTCTTC.

The chain has TRBV7-8 and TRBJ2-1, with 8 bases matching TRBD2. From germline, CDR1 is SGHVS and CDR2 FQNEAQ. V lost 5 bases to trimming and J lost 6 bases; unmatched junction nucleotides: 12. The CDR3 runs 16 residues. As DNA, the CDR3 is TGTGCCAGCAGCCCAATACTAGCGGAGCTCCCCAATGAGCAGTTCTTC. Amino acid sequence: CASSPILAELPNEQFF.

The chain combines TRBV7-8 with TRBJ2-5; D perhaps matches TRBD2 (5 bases). Germline V gene data show CDR1 as SGHVS and CDR2 as FQNEAQ. The V end lost 1 base, the J end lost 4 bases, and 19 bases lay between the germline ends. The CDR3 sequence is 17 residues long. CDR3 sequence reads: CASSLVGSGLTRETQYF. The CDR3 bases are TGTGCCAGCAGCTTAGTCGGATCTGGACTCACGCGAGAGACCCAGTACTTC.

CDR3 sequence: CASSVGASPYNEQFF. The CDR3 DNA reads as TGTGCCAGCAGCGTAGGGGCTAGCCCCTACAATGAGCAGTTCTTC. This sequence joins TRBV9 and TRBJ2-1; the D gene is possibly TRBD2 (5 bases). Germline assignment: CDR1 SGDLS and CDR2 YYNGEE. The CDR3 loop spans 15 amino acids. Trimming stripped 0 bases from V and 2 bases from J, with 9 bases between.

The V gene is TRBV5-6, the J gene TRBJ1-2; tentative D call: TRBD1 (6 bases). Trimming removed 0 bases from V and 6 bases from J, with 15 bases in between. There are 15 residues in the CDR3. The germline gives CDR1 SGHDT, CDR2 YYEEEE. For the CDR3, the DNA is TGTGCCAGCAGCTTGGTCGTATTGGGGGCAGATGGCTACACCTTC. Translating gives CASSLVVLGADGYTF.

This chain joins TRBV30 and TRBJ1-3, with TRBD1 identical over 7 bases. J gave up 0 bases and V 2 bases, and 1 base lay outside the gene matches. Per germline, CDR1 GTSNPN and CDR2 SVGIG (reference sequence). This CDR3 is built from 14 residues. The CDR3 DNA follows: TGTGCCTGGAGTACAGGGGTCTCTGGAAACACCATATATTTT. Translating it yields CAWSTGVSGNTIYF. The full variable domain, its missing parts supplied by reference TRBV30 and TRBJ1-3, is SQTIHQWPATLVQPVGSPLSLECTVEGTSNPNLYWYRQAAGRGLQLLFYSVGIGQISSEVPQNLSASRPQDRQFILSSKKLLLSDSGFYLCAWSTGVSGNTIYFGEGSWLTVV.

This clone came up once. The gene calls are TRBV5-5 and TRBJ2-7; 9 positions agree with TRBD1. Germline V gene sequence: CDR1 SGHKS, CDR2 YYEKEE (reference sequence). The CDR3 sequence is 13 residues long. Losses at the gene ends were 5 bases for V and 13 bases for J; bases not matched to a gene: 13. CDR3 DNA sequence: TGTGCCAGCAGTCTGCGGGACAGGGTCTCCAATTACTTC. Translation gives CASSLRDRVSNYF.

This sequence joins TRBV4-1 and TRBJ2-7, with 8 bases aligning to TRBD2. V lost 3 bases and J lost 5; bases outside the gene matches: 9. From germline, CDR1 is MGHRA and CDR2 YSYEKL. CDR3 size: 15 residues. The CDR3 DNA follows: TGCGCCAGCAGCCATGCCGGGGGGGAAGTAAACGAGCAGTACTTC. Residues: CASSHAGGEVNEQYF.

V usage is TRBV2 and J usage is TRBJ1-2; 8 nucleotides align to TRBD1. Trimming cost V 4 bases and J 0 bases; bases outside gene matches: 10. The CDR3 contains 17 residues. The germline V gene encodes CDR1 SNHLY and CDR2 FYNNEI. The CDR3 bases are TGTGCCAGCAGTGGAGACAGGGGCCGGCCCTCTAACTATGGCTACACCTTC. Protein: CASSGDRGRPSNYGYTF. The complete variable domain, with remaining parts taken from reference TRBV2 and TRBJ1-2, reads EPEVTQTPSHQVTQMGQEVILRCVPISNHLYFYWYRQILGQKVEFLVSFYNNEISEKSEIFDDQFSVERPDGSNFTLKIRSTKLEDSAMYFCASSGDRGRPSNYGYTFGSGTRLTVV.

The V call is TRBV27, the J call TRBJ1-1; 8 bases line up with TRBD1. With 5 bases clipped from V and 1 base from J, the junction kept 6 bases outside the gene matches. CDR1 and CDR2 from the germline V gene are MNHEY and SMNVEV (reference sequence). The CDR3 runs to 15 residues. CDR3 protein: CASSPGGEGNTEAFF. The CDR3 nucleotides read TGTGCCAGCAGTCCAGGGGGCGAGGGGAACACTGAAGCTTTCTTT.

The J gene is TRBJ1-1, the V gene TRBV10-3; D is unresolved. V gave up 1 base and J gave up 0 bases, with 6 bases separating them. The CDR3 length is 14 residues. Germline-derived CDR1 and CDR2 are ENHRY and SYGVKD. The CDR3 spells CAISEFRLNTEAFF. CDR3 in DNA: TGTGCCATCAGTGAGTTCCGGTTGAACACTGAAGCTTTCTTT.

The chain employs TRBV25-1 and TRBJ1-1, with 9 bases identical to TRBD1. CDR1 MGHDK and CDR2 SYGVNS come from the germline V gene. The V segment lost 5 bases and the J segment 5 bases; nucleotides outside the gene matches: 6. CDR3 length: 14 residues. In DNA, the CDR3 is TGTGCCAGCAGTTCTCGGACAGGGGAGACTGAAGCTTTCTTT. It yields the protein CASSSRTGETEAFF.

The chain couples TRBV29-1 to TRBJ2-5; no definite D call. The CDR3 is made up of 13 amino acids. In germline, CDR1 is SQVTM, CDR2 ANQGSEA. The V end lost 4 bases, the J end lost 5 bases, and 14 bases lay between the germline ends. CDR3: CSVAIGFGETQYF. In DNA form, the CDR3 reads TGCAGCGTTGCCATCGGCTTCGGGGAGACCCAGTACTTC.

V usage is TRBV4-1 and J usage is TRBJ2-1, with TRBD2 matching 12 bases. This CDR3 comprises 16 residues. Unmatched junction bases numbered 6, after V lost 3 bases and J lost 6 bases. Germline CDR1 reads MGHRA; CDR2 reads YSYEKL. The DNA for the CDR3 is TGCGCCAGCAGCCACAGGACTAGCGGGGTGGGCAATGAGCAGTTCTTC. This encodes CASSHRTSGVGNEQFF.

The V call is TRBV5-6, the J call TRBJ2-2; 7 bases fit TRBD2. V was clipped by 4 bases and J by 2 bases; unmatched bases: 11. This CDR3 region has 17 residues. The germline V gene has CDR1 SGHDT and CDR2 YYEEEE. In nucleotides, the CDR3 is TGTGCCAGCAGCAATAATCCCGGGGGGTTAAACACCGGGGAGCTGTTTTTT. Translating it yields CASSNNPGGLNTGELFF.

The chain joins TRBV19 to TRBJ1-2; TRBD1 might be the D (5 bases). Germline lookup yields CDR1 LNHDA and CDR2 SQIVND (reference sequence). This CDR3 comprises 13 residues. V was cut by 7 bases and J by 8 bases, with 17 bases left in between. Here the CDR3 DNA reads TGTGCCAGTACCATTGGGGGGGGTAAAGGCTACACCTTC. Amino acids: CASTIGGGKGYTF. Based on the CDR3 plus reference TRBV19 and TRBJ1-2, the full variable domain is DGGITQSPKYLFRKEGQNVTLSCEQNLNHDAMYWYRQDPGQGLRLIYYSQIVNDFQKGDIAEGYSVSREKKESFPLTVTSAQKNPTAFYLCASTIGGGKGYTFGSGTRLTVV.